Sequencing of this T cell receptor (beta chain) was carried out in a study of a mutant IDH1 vaccine in newly diagnosed glioma. Study details: Earlier care involved radiotherapy, temozolomide, or both, and the majority received both.

V was clipped by 4 bases and J by 3 bases, with 13 bases between them. There are 15 residues in the CDR3. The germline V gene has CDR1 SGHDT and CDR2 YYEEEE. Time point: week 47, end of study. It was 300 ug of mutant IDH1 20-mer peptide that made up each vaccine dose, given with topical imiquimod. New WHO grade 3 or 4 IDH1-mutant, ATRX-lost astrocytomas were present in all donors. Concerning this clone: What it binds is not known.

The table came from immunoSEQ multiplex PCR; TCRdb's copy has only in-frame clones and leaves some out. The sample yields 50,000 to 55,000 clones, approximately 64% seen once. Specimen: peripheral blood mononuclear cells (PBMCs), collected from a glioma patient whose treatment included an IDH1 peptide vaccine. The clonotype comes from a man aged 40-49 years with glioma. Some clones in this sample may be carry-over from other donors' samples. This chain uses TRBV5-6 with TRBJ2-2; D not resolved. The CDR3 is CASSPDGSYTGELFF. The DNA of the CDR3 is TGTGCCAGCAGCCCCGACGGGTCCTACACCGGGGAGCTGTTTTTT.